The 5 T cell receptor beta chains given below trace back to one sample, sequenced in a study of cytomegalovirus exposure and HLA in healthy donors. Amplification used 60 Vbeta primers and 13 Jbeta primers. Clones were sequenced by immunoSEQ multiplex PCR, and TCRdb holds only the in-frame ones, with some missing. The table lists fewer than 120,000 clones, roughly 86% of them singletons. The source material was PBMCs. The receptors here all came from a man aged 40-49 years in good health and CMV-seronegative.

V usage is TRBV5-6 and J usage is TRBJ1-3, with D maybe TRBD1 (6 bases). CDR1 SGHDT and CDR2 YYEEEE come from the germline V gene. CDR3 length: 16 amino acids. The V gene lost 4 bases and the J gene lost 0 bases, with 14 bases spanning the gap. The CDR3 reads CASSDLGQPSGNTIYF. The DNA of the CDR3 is TGTGCCAGCAGCGACTTAGGACAGCCCTCTGGAAACACCATATATTTT.

The CDR3 protein is CASSGGTGGDYGYTF. The CDR3 coding sequence is TGTGCCAGCAGTGGGGGGACAGGGGGCGACTATGGCTACACCTTC. This chain uses TRBV28 with TRBJ1-2; TRBD1 aligns across 12 bases. Germline V lookup: CDR1 MDHEN, CDR2 SYDVKM. This CDR3 region has 15 residues. The trim removed 5 bases at V and 3 bases at J, leaving 4 bases unmatched.

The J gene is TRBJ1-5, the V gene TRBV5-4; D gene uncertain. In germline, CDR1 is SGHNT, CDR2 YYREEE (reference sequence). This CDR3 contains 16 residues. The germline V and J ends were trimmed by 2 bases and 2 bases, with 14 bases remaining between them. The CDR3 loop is CASSFGGFQGNQPQHF. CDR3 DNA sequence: TGTGCCAGCAGCTTCGGCGGGTTTCAAGGCAATCAGCCCCAGCATTTT.

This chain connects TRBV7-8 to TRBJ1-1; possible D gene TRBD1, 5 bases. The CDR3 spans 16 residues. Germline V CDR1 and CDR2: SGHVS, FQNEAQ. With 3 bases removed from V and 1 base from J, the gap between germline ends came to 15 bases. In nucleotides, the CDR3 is TGTGCCAGCAGCTTCACAGGATTTCTTCGGAACACTGAAGCTTTCTTT. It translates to CASSFTGFLRNTEAFF.

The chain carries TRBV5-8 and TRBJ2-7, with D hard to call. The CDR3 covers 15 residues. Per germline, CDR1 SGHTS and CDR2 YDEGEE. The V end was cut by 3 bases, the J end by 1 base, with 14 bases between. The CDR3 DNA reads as TGTGCCAGCAGCTCCAGACACCAACCTTCCTACGAGCAGTACTTC. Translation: CASSSRHQPSYEQYF.